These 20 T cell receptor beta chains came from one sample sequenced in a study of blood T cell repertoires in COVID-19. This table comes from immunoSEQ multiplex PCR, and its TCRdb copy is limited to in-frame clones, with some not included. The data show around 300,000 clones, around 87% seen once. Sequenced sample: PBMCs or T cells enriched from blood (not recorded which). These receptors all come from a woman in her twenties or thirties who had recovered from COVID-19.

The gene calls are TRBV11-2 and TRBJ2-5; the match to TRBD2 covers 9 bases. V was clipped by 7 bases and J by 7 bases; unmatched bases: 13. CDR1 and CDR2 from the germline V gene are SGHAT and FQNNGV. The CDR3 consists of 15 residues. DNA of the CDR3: TGTGCCAGCACCCTAGGGGCGGGGGGGACGAGGACCCAGTACTTC. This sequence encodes CASTLGAGGTRTQYF.

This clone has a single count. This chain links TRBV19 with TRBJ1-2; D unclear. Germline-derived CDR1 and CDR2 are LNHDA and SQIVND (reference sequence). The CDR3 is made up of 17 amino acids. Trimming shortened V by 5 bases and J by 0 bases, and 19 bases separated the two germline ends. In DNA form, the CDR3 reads TGTGCCAGTAGTCTCGGCCCCTCGCGGGCGGCTAACTATGGCTACACCTTC. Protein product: CASSLGPSRAANYGYTF.

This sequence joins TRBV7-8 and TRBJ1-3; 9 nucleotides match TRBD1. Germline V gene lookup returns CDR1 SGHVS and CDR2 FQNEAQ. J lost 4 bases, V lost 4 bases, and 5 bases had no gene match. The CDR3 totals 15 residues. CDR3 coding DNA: TGTGCCAGCAGCTCGGGACAGGGAGGGGGAAACACCATATATTTT. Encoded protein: CASSSGQGGGNTIYF. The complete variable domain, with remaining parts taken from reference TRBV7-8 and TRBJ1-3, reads GAGVSQSPRYKVAKRGQDVALRCDPISGHVSLFWYQQALGQGPEFLTYFQNEAQLDKSGLPSDRFFAERPEGSVSTLKIQRTQQEDSAVYLCASSSGQGGGNTIYFGEGSWLTVV.

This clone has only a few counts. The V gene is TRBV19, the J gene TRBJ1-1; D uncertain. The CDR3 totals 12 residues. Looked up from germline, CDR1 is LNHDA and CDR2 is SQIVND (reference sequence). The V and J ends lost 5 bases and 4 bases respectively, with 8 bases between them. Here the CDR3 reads CASSSPSTEAFF. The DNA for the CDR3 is TGTGCCAGTAGTTCACCGAGCACTGAAGCTTTCTTT.

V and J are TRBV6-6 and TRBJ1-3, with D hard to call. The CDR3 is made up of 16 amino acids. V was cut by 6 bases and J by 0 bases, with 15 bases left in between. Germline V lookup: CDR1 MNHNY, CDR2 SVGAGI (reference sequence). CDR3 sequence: CASRARALASGNTIYF. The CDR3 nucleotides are TGTGCCAGCAGGGCGAGGGCCCTCGCCTCTGGAAACACCATATATTTT.

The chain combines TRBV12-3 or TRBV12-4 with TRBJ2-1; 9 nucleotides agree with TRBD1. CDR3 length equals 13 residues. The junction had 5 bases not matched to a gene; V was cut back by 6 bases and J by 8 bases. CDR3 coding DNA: TGTGCCAGCAGGACAGGGGGATGGGATGAGCAGTTCTTC. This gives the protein CASRTGGWDEQFF.

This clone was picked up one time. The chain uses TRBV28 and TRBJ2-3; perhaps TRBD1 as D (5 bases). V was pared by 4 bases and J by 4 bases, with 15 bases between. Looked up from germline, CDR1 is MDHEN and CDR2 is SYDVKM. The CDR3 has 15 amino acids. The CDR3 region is CASSSQGLLADTQYF. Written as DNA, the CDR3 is TGTGCCAGCAGTTCGCAGGGTCTCTTGGCAGATACGCAGTATTTT.

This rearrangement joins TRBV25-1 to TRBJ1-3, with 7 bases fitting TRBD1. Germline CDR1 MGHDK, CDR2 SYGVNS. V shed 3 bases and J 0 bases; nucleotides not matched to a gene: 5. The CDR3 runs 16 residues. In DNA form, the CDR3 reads TGTGCCAGCAGTGAGACAGGGCATCCCTCTGGAAACACCATATATTTT. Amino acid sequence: CASSETGHPSGNTIYF. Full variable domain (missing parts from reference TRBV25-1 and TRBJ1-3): EADIYQTPRYLVIGTGKKITLECSQTMGHDKMYWYQQDPGMELHLIHYSYGVNSTEKGDLSSESTVSRIRTEHFPLTLESARPSHTSQYLCASSETGHPSGNTIYFGEGSWLTVV.

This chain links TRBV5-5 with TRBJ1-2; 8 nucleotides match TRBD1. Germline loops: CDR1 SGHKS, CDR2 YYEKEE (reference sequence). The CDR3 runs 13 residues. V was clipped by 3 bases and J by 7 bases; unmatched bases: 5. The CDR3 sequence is CASSSHDRGGYTF. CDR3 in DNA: TGTGCCAGCAGCTCGCATGACAGGGGTGGCTACACCTTC.

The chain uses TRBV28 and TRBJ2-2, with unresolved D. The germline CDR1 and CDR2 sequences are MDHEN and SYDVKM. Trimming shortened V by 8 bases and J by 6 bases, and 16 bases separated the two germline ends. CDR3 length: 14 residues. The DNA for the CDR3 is TGTGCCAGCCAAAACGGCCCCCGGGCCGGGGAGCTGTTTTTT. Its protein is CASQNGPRAGELFF.

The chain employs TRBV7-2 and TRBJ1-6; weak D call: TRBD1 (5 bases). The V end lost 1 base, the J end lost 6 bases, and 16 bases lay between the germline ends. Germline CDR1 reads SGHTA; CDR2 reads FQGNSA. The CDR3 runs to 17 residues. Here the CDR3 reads CASSLVVGGVLNSPLHF. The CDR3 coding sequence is TGTGCCAGCAGCTTAGTAGTGGGGGGGGTCCTTAATTCACCCCTCCACTTT.

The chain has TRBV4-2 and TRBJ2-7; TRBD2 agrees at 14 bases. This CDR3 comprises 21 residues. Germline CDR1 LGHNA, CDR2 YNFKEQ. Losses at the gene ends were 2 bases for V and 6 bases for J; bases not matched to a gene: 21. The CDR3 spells CASSQSTSGTSGGILPGEQYF. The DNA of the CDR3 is TGTGCCAGCAGCCAAAGTACATCCGGGACTAGCGGGGGTATATTGCCTGGCGAGCAGTACTTC.

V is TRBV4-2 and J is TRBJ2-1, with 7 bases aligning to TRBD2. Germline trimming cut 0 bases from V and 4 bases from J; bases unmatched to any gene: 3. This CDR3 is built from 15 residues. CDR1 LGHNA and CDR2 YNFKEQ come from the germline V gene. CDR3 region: CASSQEGTTYNEQFF. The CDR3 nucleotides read TGTGCCAGCAGCCAAGAAGGGACTACGTACAATGAGCAGTTCTTC.

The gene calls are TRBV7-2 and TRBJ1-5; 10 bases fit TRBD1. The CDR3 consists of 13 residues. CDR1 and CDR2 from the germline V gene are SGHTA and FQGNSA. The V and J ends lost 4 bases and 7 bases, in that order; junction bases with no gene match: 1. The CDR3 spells CASSSGQGQPQHF. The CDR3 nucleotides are TGTGCCAGCAGCTCGGGACAGGGGCAGCCCCAGCATTTT.

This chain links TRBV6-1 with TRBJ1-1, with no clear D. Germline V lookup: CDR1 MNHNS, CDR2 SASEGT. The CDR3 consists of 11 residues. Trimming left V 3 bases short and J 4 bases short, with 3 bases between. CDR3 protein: CASSDGTEAFF. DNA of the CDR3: TGTGCCAGCAGTGACGGCACTGAAGCTTTCTTT.

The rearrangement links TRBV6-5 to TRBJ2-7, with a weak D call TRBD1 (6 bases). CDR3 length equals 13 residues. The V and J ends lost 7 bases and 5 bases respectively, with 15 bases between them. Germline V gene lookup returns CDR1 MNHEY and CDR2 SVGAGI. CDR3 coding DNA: TGTGCCAGCAAATTGACAGGAATTGACGAGCAGTACTTC. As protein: CASKLTGIDEQYF.

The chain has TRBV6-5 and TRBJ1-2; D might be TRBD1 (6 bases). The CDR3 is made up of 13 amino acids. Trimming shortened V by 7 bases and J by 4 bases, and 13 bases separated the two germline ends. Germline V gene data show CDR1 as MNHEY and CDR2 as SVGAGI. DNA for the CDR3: TGTGCCAGCAACCCGGGACACCTCTATGGCTACACCTTC. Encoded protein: CASNPGHLYGYTF.

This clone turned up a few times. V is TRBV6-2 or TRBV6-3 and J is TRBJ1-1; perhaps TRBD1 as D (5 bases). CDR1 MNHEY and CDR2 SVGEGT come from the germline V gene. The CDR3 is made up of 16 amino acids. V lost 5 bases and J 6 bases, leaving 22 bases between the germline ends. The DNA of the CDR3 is TGTGCCAGCAGTCCAGGGATTTGGGGTACGGGGGCTGAAGCTTTCTTT. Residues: CASSPGIWGTGAEAFF.

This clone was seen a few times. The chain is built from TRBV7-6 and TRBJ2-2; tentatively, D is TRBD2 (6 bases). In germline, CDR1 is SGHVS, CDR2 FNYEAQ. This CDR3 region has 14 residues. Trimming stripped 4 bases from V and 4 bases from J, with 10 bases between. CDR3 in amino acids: CASSYRSGTGELFF. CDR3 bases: TGTGCCAGCAGCTACCGTAGCGGCACCGGGGAGCTGTTTTTT.

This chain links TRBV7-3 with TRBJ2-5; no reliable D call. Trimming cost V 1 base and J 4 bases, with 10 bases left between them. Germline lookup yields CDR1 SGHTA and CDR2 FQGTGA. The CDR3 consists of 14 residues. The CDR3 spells CASSLMGRPETQYF. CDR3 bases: TGTGCCAGCAGCTTAATGGGCCGGCCAGAGACCCAGTACTTC. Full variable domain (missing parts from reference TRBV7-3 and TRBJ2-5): GAGVSQTPSNKVTEKGKYVELRCDPISGHTALYWYRQSLGQGPEFLIYFQGTGAADDSGLPNDRFFAVRPEGSVSTLKIQRTERGDSAVYLCASSLMGRPETQYFGPGTRLLVL.